This TCR beta chain was captured by sequencing in a study of cytomegalovirus exposure and HLA in healthy donors. General observations from the study: A list of 164 TCR beta chains associated with cytomegalovirus was given. The likely explanation for a cluster of highly shared sequence variants was sequencing artifact.

It was with 60 Vbeta and 13 Jbeta primers that the PCR ran. Assay used: immunoSEQ multiplex PCR; TCRdb lists only in-frame clones, some missing. Altogether about 140,000 clones are present, 73% being singletons, with the ten largest covering 1% to 1.5%. Trimming removed 4 bases at V and 2 bases at J, with 8 bases between. Germline V gene data show CDR1 as SQVTM and CDR2 as ANQGSEA. CDR3 size: 13 residues. To note about this clone: What it binds is not known.

Sequencing was performed on PBMCs. This sequence was found in a woman in her thirties or forties in good health and CMV-seronegative. This chain joins TRBV29-1 and TRBJ2-2; D call uncertain. CDR3 coding DNA: TGCAGCGTTGCCAGGTCAAACACCGGGGAGCTGTTTTTT. It codes for CSVARSNTGELFF.